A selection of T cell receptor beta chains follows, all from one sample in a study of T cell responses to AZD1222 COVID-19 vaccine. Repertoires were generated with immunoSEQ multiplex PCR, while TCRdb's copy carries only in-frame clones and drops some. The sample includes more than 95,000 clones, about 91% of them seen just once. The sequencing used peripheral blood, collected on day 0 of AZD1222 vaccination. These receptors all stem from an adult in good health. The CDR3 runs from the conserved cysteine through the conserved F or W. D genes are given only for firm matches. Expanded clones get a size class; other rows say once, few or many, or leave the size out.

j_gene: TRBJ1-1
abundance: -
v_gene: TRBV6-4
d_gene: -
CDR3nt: TGTGCCAGCAGTGACGGTAACAGGAACACTGAAGCTTTCTTT
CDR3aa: CASSDGNRNTEAFF

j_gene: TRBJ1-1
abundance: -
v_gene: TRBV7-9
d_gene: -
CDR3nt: TGTGCCAGCAGCTTTCCAGGGGCCACTGAAGCTTTCTTT
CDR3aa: CASSFPGATEAFF

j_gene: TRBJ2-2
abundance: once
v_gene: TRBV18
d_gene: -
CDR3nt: TGTGCCAGCTCACCAGTCGAATTCGATTCCTCGAACACCGGGGAGCTGTTTTTT
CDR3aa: CASSPVEFDSSNTGELFF

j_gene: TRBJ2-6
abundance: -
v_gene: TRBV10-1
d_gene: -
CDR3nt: TGCGCCGTGTACGAGGGTACGCATGGGGCCAACGTCCTGACTTTC
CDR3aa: CAVYEGTHGANVLTF

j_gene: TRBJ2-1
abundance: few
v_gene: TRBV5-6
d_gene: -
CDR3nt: TGTGCCAGCAGCAGTTGGGGGTATTACAATGAGCAGTTCTTC
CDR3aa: CASSSWGYYNEQFF

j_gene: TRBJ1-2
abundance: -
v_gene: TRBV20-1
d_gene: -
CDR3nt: TGCAGTGCTGAAGCCTACTATGGCTACACCTTC
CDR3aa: CSAEAYYGYTF

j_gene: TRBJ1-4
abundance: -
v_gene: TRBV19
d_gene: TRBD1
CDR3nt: TGTGCCAGTAGTATAGCCGAGGGGGCAGATGAAAAACTGTTTTTT
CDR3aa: CASSIAEGADEKLFF

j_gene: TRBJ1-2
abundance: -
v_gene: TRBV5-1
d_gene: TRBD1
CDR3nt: TGCGCCAGCAGCTCGGGACAGGATAACTATGGCTACACCTTC
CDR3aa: CASSSGQDNYGYTF

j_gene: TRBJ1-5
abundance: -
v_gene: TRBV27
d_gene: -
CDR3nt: TGTGCCAGCGCCAGGAATAGCAATCAGCCCCAGCATTTT
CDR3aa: CASARNSNQPQHF

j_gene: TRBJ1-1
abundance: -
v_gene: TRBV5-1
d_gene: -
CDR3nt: TGCGCCAGCAGCTTGGGAGACCAGGGCCTGAACACTGAAGCTTTCTTT
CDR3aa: CASSLGDQGLNTEAFF

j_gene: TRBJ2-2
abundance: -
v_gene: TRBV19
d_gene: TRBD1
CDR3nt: TGTGCCAGTAGGACCATGACAGGGTATAAATCCGGGGAGCTGTTTTTT
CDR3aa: CASRTMTGYKSGELFF

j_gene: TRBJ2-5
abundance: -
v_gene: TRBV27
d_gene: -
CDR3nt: TGTGCCAGCTCATCAAATTCCGAGACCCAGTACTTC
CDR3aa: CASSSNSETQYF

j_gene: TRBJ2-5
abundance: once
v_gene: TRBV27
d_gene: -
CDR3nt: TGTGCCAGCAGAACGCCACGAGAGACCCAGTACTTC
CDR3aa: CASRTPRETQYF

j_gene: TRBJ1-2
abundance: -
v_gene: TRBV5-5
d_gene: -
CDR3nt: TGTGCCAGCAGCTTGCAGGTCGTTAACTATGGCTACACCTTC
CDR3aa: CASSLQVVNYGYTF

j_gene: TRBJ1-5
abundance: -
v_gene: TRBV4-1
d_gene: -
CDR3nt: TGCGCCAGCAGCCAACCATTAAGAAGCGTTAGGGGAACATATAGCAATCAGCCCCAGCATTTT
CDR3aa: CASSQPLRSVRGTYSNQPQHF

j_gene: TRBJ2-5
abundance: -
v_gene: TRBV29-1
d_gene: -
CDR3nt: TGCAGCGTTGAAGAGCTGGGGGACTCGGTGAAAGAGACCCAGTACTTC
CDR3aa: CSVEELGDSVKETQYF

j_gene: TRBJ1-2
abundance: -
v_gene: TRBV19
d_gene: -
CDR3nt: TGTGCCAGTAGTTTCTCCGGGACAAGTGGCTACACCTTC
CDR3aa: CASSFSGTSGYTF